Shown below are 19 T cell receptor beta chains from a single sample sequenced in a study of radiotherapy plus CTLA-4 blockade in lung cancer. The table came from immunoSEQ multiplex PCR; TCRdb's copy has only in-frame clones and leaves some out. Among roughly 130,000 clones listed, just under 90% were seen once. Here the sequenced sample was peripheral blood, taken from a patient treated with radiotherapy plus ipilimumab. The source of these receptors is a human donor with non-small cell lung cancer that progressed on radiotherapy plus ipilimumab.

This clone is a singleton in its sample. The rearrangement uses TRBV7-2 and TRBJ2-7; D is uncertain. The CDR3 consists of 13 residues. Germline CDR1 reads SGHTA; CDR2 reads FQGNSA. V shed 2 bases and J shed 4 bases, with 9 bases lying between them. CDR3 in DNA: TGTGCCAGCAGCTTAAGGGTGGGATACGAGCAGTACTTC. Protein: CASSLRVGYEQYF.

V and J are TRBV6-5 and TRBJ2-5; TRBD2 is a possible D gene (5 bases). V was cut by 2 bases and J by 5 bases, with 12 bases left in between. The CDR3 loop spans 14 amino acids. The V gene's germline CDR1 is MNHEY and CDR2 SVGAGI. The CDR3 loop reads CASSYGLPGETQYF. The CDR3 DNA reads TGTGCCAGCAGTTACGGACTCCCCGGGGAGACCCAGTACTTC.

The chain links TRBV27 to TRBJ1-1; 9 bases are a match to TRBD1. Germline V gene sequence: CDR1 MNHEY, CDR2 SMNVEV (reference sequence). The CDR3 is 17 residues long. J lost 3 bases, V lost 5 bases, and 13 bases had no gene match. CDR3 DNA sequence: TGTGCCAGCAGTCCCGACCGGGACAGGGTCATTCACACTGAAGCTTTCTTT. It codes for CASSPDRDRVIHTEAFF.

The chain combines TRBV19 with TRBJ1-4; TRBD1 matches at 7 bases. The CDR3 runs 15 residues. Trimming at V came to 3 bases and at J to 13 bases, leaving 14 bases not matched to a gene. Per germline, CDR1 LNHDA and CDR2 SQIVND (reference sequence). The CDR3 DNA reads TGTGCCAGTAGTATCGCGGGGACAGCCCCTGCAGCACTGTTTTTT. It encodes CASSIAGTAPAALFF.

The chain is built from TRBV27 and TRBJ2-6; 9 nucleotides line up with TRBD1. With 5 bases clipped from V and 3 bases from J, the junction kept 14 bases outside the gene matches. The germline V gene encodes CDR1 MNHEY and CDR2 SMNVEV (reference sequence). CDR3 length: 19 amino acids. The CDR3 DNA reads TGTGCCAGCAGTACCTGGGACAGGGCATTATCATTTGGGGCCAACGTCCTGACTTTC. This sequence encodes CASSTWDRALSFGANVLTF.

The chain joins TRBV2 to TRBJ1-4; D gene uncertain. Per germline, CDR1 SNHLY and CDR2 FYNNEI. Trimming took 3 bases from V and 6 from J, leaving 14 bases between them. The CDR3 is 15 amino acids. The CDR3 DNA follows: TGTGCCAGCAGTGATGGCCGGGTGTCAGATGAAAAACTGTTTTTT. It translates to CASSDGRVSDEKLFF.

V usage is TRBV6-5 and J usage is TRBJ2-7, with D tentatively TRBD1 (5 bases). V was trimmed by 0 bases and J by 5 bases, leaving 17 bases between them. CDR3 length: 16 residues. Germline CDR1 and CDR2: MNHEY and SVGAGI. The CDR3 DNA is TGTGCCAGCAGTTACTCCTACAGGTTTGATATCAACGAGCAGTACTTC. Its protein is CASSYSYRFDINEQYF.

In DNA form, the CDR3 reads TGTGCCAGCAGCCCCCGTCCTGGGGGCCAGTACTTC. Its translation: CASSPRPGGQYF. The chain has TRBV11-3 and TRBJ2-5; D assignment may be TRBD1 or TRBD2 (5 bases each). This CDR3 contains 12 residues. Trimming removed 5 bases from V and 10 bases from J, with 14 bases in between. Germline CDR1 reads SGHNT; CDR2 reads YENEEA.

The chain carries TRBV5-4 and TRBJ1-1; D not certain. Germline V gene data show CDR1 as SGHNT and CDR2 as YYREEE (reference sequence). The CDR3 sequence is 13 residues long. The V and J ends lost 3 bases and 1 base respectively, with 7 bases between them. The DNA for the CDR3 is TGTGCCAGCAGCTCGTCTGGGAACACTGAAGCTTTCTTT. Protein: CASSSSGNTEAFF. The variable domain in full, completed from reference TRBV5-4 and TRBJ1-1, reads ETGVTQSPTHLIKTRGQQVTLRCSSQSGHNTVSWYQQALGQGPQFIFQYYREEENGRGNFPPRFSGLQFPNYSSELNVNALELDDSALYLCASSSSGNTEAFFGQGTRLTVV.

J is TRBJ1-4 and V is TRBV6-4; D not certain. The CDR3 spans 13 residues. The germline CDR1 and CDR2 sequences are MRHNA and SNTAGT. V was cut by 4 bases and J by 6 bases, with 9 bases left in between. The CDR3 DNA reads as TGTGCCAGCAGTGGAAAGCTGGATGAAAAACTGTTTTTT. Its translation is CASSGKLDEKLFF.

This chain uses TRBV15 with TRBJ1-2; no clear D gene. Germline loops: CDR1 LNHNV, CDR2 YYDKDF (reference sequence). CDR3 length equals 13 residues. Trimming took off 3 bases at V and 2 bases at J, with 7 bases between the two ends. DNA of the CDR3: TGTGCCACCAGCAGCCCACCGAACTATGGCTACACCTTC. Protein product: CATSSPPNYGYTF.

V and J are TRBV11-2 and TRBJ2-4, with 7 bases identical to TRBD1. Germline V gives CDR1 SGHAT, CDR2 FQNNGV. The CDR3 contains 15 residues. V trimming: 2 bases; J trimming: 4 bases; junction bases outside the gene matches: 5. The CDR3 loop reads CASSLTGTEKNIQYF. The CDR3 nucleotides read TGTGCCAGCAGCTTAACCGGGACAGAAAAAAACATTCAGTACTTC.

The V gene is TRBV5-1, the J gene TRBJ2-1, with D perhaps matching TRBD2 (5 bases). CDR3 length: 15 amino acids. V was clipped by 1 base and J by 2 bases, with 10 bases between them. Germline V gene lookup returns CDR1 SGHRS and CDR2 YFSETQ. For the CDR3, the DNA is TGCGCCAGCAGCTTGTGGCGGGTGGCCTACAATGAGCAGTTCTTC. It specifies CASSLWRVAYNEQFF. Looking up the rest from reference TRBV5-1 and TRBJ2-1 gives the full variable domain: KAGVTQTPRYLIKTRGQQVTLSCSPISGHRSVSWYQQTPGQGLQFLFEYFSETQRNKGNFPGRFSGRQFSNSRSEMNVSTLELGDSALYLCASSLWRVAYNEQFFGPGTRLTVL.

This chain uses TRBV7-2 with TRBJ1-5; no clear D. This CDR3 spans 15 amino acids. Germline-derived CDR1 and CDR2 are SGHTA and FQGNSA. Deletions cut 1 base from V and 4 bases from J, with 11 bases between. DNA of the CDR3: TGTGCCAGCAGCTTAGATGGGGTAAATAATCAGCCCCAGCATTTT. Amino acid sequence: CASSLDGVNNQPQHF. The whole variable domain, filled in from reference TRBV7-2 and TRBJ1-5, reads GAGVSQSPSNKVTEKGKDVELRCDPISGHTALYWYRQSLGQGLEFLIYFQGNSAPDKSGLPSDRFSAERTGGSVSTLTIQRTQQEDSAVYLCASSLDGVNNQPQHFGDGTRLSIL.

Worth noting for this clone: Other DNA sequences in the same sample also yield this CDR3. CDR3 sequence (DNA): TGTGCCAGCAGTGTAGGAGGCAACACTGAAGCTTTCTTT. It encodes CASSVGGNTEAFF. The chain joins TRBV2 to TRBJ1-1; D unclear. V was clipped by 4 bases and J by 2 bases, with 8 bases between them. This CDR3 region has 13 residues. Per the germline V gene, CDR1 is SNHLY and CDR2 is FYNNEI.

This sequence joins TRBV27 and TRBJ2-3, with D perhaps TRBD2 (7 bases). The CDR3 is made up of 16 amino acids. The germline gives CDR1 MNHEY, CDR2 SMNVEV (reference sequence). V was shortened by 5 bases and J by 4 bases, with 19 bases between the two germline ends. For the CDR3, the DNA is TGTGCCAGCAGTACCAGGTGGGGCGGGGGCCCAGATACGCAGTATTTT. It translates to CASSTRWGGGPDTQYF.

This rearrangement joins TRBV7-9 to TRBJ1-5, with D perhaps TRBD1 (6 bases). In germline, CDR1 is SEHNR, CDR2 FQNEAQ (reference sequence). This CDR3 contains 13 residues. V was pared by 8 bases and J by 5 bases, with 13 bases between. The chain's CDR3 is CASSVGGHQPQHF. CDR3 coding DNA: TGTGCCAGCTCGGTGGGGGGGCATCAGCCCCAGCATTTT.

This clone appeared a single time. V and J are TRBV5-1 and TRBJ2-1; 12 bases align to TRBD1. The CDR3 loop spans 14 amino acids. Trimming removed 4 bases from V and 11 bases from J; junction bases left unmatched: 7. Looked up from germline, CDR1 is SGHRS and CDR2 is YFSETQ. The CDR3 protein is CASSRGQGARKQFF. CDR3 nucleotides: TGCGCCAGCAGCCGGGGACAGGGGGCAAGGAAGCAGTTCTTC. The full variable domain, in which reference TRBV5-1 and TRBJ2-1 provide the parts outside the CDR3, is KAGVTQTPRYLIKTRGQQVTLSCSPISGHRSVSWYQQTPGQGLQFLFEYFSETQRNKGNFPGRFSGRQFSNSRSEMNVSTLELGDSALYLCASSRGQGARKQFFGPGTRLTVL.

The chain uses TRBV7-9 and TRBJ1-4; TRBD1 is a possible D gene (5 bases). Germline V gene sequence: CDR1 SEHNR, CDR2 FQNEAQ (reference sequence). V was shortened by 2 bases and J by 4 bases, with 14 bases between the two germline ends. The CDR3 is made up of 16 amino acids. CDR3 coding DNA: TGTGCCAGCAGCTTATTCGGGGCGGCTCTTAATGAAAAACTGTTTTTT. Translation gives CASSLFGAALNEKLFF.